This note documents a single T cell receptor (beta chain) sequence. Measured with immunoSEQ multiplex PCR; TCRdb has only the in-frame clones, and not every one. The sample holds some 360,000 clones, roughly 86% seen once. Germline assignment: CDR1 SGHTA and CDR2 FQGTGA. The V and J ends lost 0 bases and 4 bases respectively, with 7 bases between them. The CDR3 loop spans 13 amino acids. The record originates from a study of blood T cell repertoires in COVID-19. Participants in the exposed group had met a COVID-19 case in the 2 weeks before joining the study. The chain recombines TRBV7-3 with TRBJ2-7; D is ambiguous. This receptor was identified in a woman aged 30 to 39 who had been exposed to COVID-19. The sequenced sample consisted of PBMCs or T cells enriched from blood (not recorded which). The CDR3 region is CASSLTPLYEQYF. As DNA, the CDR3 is TGTGCCAGCAGCTTAACCCCCCTTTACGAGCAGTACTTC.